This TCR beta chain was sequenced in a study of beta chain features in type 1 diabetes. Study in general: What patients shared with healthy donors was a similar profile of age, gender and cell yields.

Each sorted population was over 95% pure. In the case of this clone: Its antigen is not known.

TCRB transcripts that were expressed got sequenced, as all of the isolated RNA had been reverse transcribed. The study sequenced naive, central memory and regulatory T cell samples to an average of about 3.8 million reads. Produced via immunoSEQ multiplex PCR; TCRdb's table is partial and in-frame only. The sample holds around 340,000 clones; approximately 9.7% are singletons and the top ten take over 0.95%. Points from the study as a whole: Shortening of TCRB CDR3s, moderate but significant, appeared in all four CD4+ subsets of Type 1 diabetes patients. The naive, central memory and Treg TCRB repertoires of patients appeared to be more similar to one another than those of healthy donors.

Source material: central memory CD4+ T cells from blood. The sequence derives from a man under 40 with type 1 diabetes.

The CDR3 region is CASSRGQGAYGYTF. CDR3 bases: TGTGCCAGTAGTAGAGGACAGGGAGCCTATGGCTACACCTTC. The V call is TRBV19, the J call TRBJ1-2; the match to TRBD1 covers 8 bases. Germline assignment: CDR1 LNHDA and CDR2 SQIVND (reference sequence). The CDR3 is 14 amino acids. V lost 4 bases and J lost 4; bases outside the gene matches: 5.